This T cell receptor (beta chain) stems from a study of T-cell memory formation after mild COVID-19. MiXCR, run by TCRdb on the 5' RACE reads, gives a single entry per CDR3 protein. Found here are 350,000 or so distinct CDR3 sequences, roughly 13% of them singletons; the top ten hold about 20%. Germline-derived CDR1 and CDR2 are KGHSH and LQKENI. J gave up 4 bases and V 4 bases, and 5 bases lay outside the gene matches. This CDR3 spans 14 amino acids. This clonotype was seen ten or more times. Antigen specificity is unknown. Study conclusions and caveats: Cross-reactive memory seemingly joined, as some responding clones were found in pre-infection memory.

The origin of this receptor is a young man who had mild COVID-19 (a few samples of this study predate the infection). Cell type and time point are not known. The rearrangement links TRBV18 to TRBJ2-3; TRBD1 matches at 7 bases. The source material was PBMCs or a T cell subset sorted from them (not recorded which). CDR3: CASSLDRSADTQYF. The CDR3 DNA sequence: TGTGCCAGCTCACTGGACAGGTCCGCAGATACGCAGTATTTT.